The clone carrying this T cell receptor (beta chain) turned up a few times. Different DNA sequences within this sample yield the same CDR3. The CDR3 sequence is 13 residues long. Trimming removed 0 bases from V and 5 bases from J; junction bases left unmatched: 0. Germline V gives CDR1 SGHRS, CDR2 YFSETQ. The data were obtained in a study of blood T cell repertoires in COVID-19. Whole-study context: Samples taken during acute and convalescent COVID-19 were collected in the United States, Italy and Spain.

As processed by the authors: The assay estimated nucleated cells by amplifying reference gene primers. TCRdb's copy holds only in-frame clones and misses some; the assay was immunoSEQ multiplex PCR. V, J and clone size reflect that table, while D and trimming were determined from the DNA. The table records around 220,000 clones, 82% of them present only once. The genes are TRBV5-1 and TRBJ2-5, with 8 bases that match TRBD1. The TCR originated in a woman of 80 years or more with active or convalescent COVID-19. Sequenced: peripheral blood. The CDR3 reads CASSLGQGETQYF. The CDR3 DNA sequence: TGCGCCAGCAGCTTGGGACAGGGGGAGACCCAGTACTTC.